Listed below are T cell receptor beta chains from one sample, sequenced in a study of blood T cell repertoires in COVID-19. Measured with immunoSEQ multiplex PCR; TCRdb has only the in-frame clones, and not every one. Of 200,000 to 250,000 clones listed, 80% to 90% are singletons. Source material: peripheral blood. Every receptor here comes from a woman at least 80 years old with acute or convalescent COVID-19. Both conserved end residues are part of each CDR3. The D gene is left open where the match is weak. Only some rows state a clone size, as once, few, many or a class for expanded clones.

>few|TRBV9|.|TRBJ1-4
CASSVWAGDEKLFF
TGTGCCAGCAGCGTATGGGCAGGGGATGAAAAACTGTTTTTT
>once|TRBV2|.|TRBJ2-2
CASSERGLQNTGELFF
TGTGCCAGCAGTGAACGAGGTCTTCAGAACACCGGGGAGCTGTTTTTT
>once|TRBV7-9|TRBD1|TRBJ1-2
CASSLATGTGGHNYGYTF
TGTGCCAGCAGCTTAGCGACCGGGACAGGGGGCCATAACTATGGCTACACCTTC
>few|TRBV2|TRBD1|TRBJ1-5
CASSFGQVDQPQHF
TGTGCCAGCAGCTTTGGACAGGTTGATCAGCCCCAGCATTTT
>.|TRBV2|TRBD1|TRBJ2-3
CASSYTGGVDTQYF
TGTGCCAGCAGTTATACAGGGGGCGTAGATACGCAGTATTTT
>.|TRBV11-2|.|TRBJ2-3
CASTSQGSQYF
TGTGCCAGCACCTCGCAGGGTTCGCAGTATTTT
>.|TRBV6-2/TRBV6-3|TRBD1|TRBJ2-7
CASSYSAGGHYEQYF
TGTGCCAGCAGTTACTCTGCAGGGGGCCACTACGAGCAGTACTTC
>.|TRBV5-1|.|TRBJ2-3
CASSYERLNPTDTQYF
TGCGCCAGCAGCTACGAGCGCCTAAACCCCACAGATACGCAGTATTTT
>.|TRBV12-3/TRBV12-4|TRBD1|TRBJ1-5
CASGGTGSGTQHF
TGTGCCAGCGGCGGGACAGGGAGTGGGACCCAGCATTTT
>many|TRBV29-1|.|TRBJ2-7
CSVRVALSYEQYF
TGCAGCGTTCGAGTAGCATTATCCTACGAGCAGTACTTC
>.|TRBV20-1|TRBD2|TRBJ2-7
CSASLGGYSYEQYF
TGCAGTGCTAGTCTCGGGGGGTACTCCTACGAGCAGTACTTC
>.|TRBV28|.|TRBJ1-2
CASSLGQAGRGGYTF
TGTGCCAGCAGTTTAGGTCAGGCCGGCCGGGGGGGCTACACCTTC
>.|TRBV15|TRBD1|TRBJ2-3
CATSRDGFGQAATDTQYF
TGTGCCACCAGCAGAGATGGTTTCGGACAGGCTGCCACAGATACGCAGTATTTT
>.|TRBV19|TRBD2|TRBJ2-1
CDQTPPGAGLAGGEQFF
TGTGACCAGACCCCTCCCGGAGCGGGACTAGCGGGAGGTGAGCAGTTCTTC
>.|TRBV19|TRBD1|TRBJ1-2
CASSPRGRGYGYTF
TGTGCCAGTAGTCCGAGGGGGCGCGGGTATGGCTACACCTTC
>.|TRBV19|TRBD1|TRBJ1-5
CASSIDSGGGSNQPQHF
TGTGCCAGTAGTATAGACTCAGGGGGAGGAAGCAATCAGCCCCAGCATTTT
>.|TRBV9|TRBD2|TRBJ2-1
CASSDTGTNYNEQFF
TGTGCCAGCAGTGACACCGGGACTAACTACAATGAGCAGTTCTTC
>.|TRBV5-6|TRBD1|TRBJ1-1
CASSSGQNMNTEAFF
TGTGCCAGCAGCTCGGGACAGAACATGAACACTGAAGCTTTCTTT
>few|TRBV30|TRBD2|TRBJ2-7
CAWSPSLAGGPYEQYF
TGTGCCTGGAGTCCGAGTTTAGCGGGGGGGCCCTACGAGCAGTACTTC
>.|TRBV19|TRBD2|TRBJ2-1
CASSIGPSGGADNEQFF
TGTGCCAGTAGTATAGGACCTAGCGGGGGGGCCGACAATGAGCAGTTCTTC
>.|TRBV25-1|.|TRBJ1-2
CASSEYGGIYGYTF
TGTGCCAGCAGTGAATACGGGGGAATCTATGGCTACACCTTC
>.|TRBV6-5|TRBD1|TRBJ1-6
CASRGPDREVSPLHF
TGTGCCAGCAGGGGACCCGACAGGGAGGTTTCACCCCTCCACTTT
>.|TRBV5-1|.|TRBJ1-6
CASSLEQQVNSPLHF
TGCGCCAGCAGCTTGGAACAACAGGTCAATTCACCCCTCCACTTT
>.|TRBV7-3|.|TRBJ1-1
CASSLEGPAVNTEAFF
TGTGCCAGCAGCTTAGAAGGCCCCGCGGTGAACACTGAAGCTTTCTTT
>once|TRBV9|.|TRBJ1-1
CASSVGGGVGTEAFF
TGTGCCAGCAGCGTAGGGGGGGGCGTCGGCACTGAAGCTTTCTTT
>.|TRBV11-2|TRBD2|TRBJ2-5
CASSLGSRGGPETQYF
TGTGCCAGCAGCTTAGGGAGCCGGGGGGGCCCGGAGACCCAGTACTTC
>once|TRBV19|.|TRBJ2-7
CASSMSQGRAYEQYF
TGTGCCAGTAGTATGAGCCAGGGCAGGGCCTACGAGCAGTACTTC
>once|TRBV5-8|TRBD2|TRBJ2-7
CASTIPGGDEQYF
TGTGCCAGCACCATACCGGGGGGGGACGAGCAGTACTTC
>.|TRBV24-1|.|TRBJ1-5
CATSETRGDGQPQHF
TGTGCCACCAGTGAAACCAGGGGAGATGGTCAGCCCCAGCATTTT
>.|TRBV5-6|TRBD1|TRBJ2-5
CASSLGQGETQYF
TGTGCCAGCAGCTTGGGACAGGGAGAGACCCAGTACTTC
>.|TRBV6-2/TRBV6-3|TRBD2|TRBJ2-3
CASSYVLLAGEKTTDTQYF
TGTGCCAGCAGTTATGTCTTGCTAGCGGGAGAAAAAACCACAGATACGCAGTATTTT
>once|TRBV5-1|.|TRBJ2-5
CASSLYRQTGGETQYF
TGCGCCAGCAGCTTGTACCGACAGACCGGAGGGGAGACCCAGTACTTC
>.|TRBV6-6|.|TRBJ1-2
CASSSVLDTMVGYTF
TGTGCCAGCAGTTCCGTATTGGACACCATGGTTGGCTACACCTTC
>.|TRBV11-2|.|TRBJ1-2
CASSPLSGGDYGYTF
TGTGCCAGCAGCCCGCTATCGGGCGGGGACTATGGCTACACCTTC
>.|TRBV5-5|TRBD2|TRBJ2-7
CASSFAGEEEQYF
TGTGCCAGCAGCTTCGCGGGGGAAGAGGAGCAGTACTTC
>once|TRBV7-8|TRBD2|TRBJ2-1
CASSAAGGPYNEQFF
TGTGCCAGCAGCGCAGCGGGGGGGCCCTACAATGAGCAGTTCTTC
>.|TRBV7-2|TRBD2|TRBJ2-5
CASSSSGGGPETQYF
TGTGCCAGCAGCTCTAGCGGGGGGGGGCCAGAGACCCAGTACTTC